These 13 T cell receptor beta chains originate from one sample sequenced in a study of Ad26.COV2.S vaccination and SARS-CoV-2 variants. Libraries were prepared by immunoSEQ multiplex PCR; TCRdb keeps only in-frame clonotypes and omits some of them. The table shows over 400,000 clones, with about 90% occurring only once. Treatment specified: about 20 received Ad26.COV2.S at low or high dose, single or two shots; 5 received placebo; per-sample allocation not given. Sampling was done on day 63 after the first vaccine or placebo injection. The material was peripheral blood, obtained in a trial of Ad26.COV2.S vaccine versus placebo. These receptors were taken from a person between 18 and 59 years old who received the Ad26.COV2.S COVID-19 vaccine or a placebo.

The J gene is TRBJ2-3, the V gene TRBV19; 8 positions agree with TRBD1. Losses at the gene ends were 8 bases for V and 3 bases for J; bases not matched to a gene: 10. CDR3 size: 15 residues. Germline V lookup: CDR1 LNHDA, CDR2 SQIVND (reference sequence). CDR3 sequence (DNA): TGTGCCAGTTCGAGAAAGGGACAGGTTACAGATACGCAGTATTTT. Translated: CASSRKGQVTDTQYF.

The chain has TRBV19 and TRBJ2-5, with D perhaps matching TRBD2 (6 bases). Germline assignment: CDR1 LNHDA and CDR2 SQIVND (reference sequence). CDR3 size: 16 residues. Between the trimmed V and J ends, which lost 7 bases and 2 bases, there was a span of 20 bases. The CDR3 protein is CASTLETGELQETQYF. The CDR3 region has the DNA TGTGCCAGTACCCTAGAGACGGGGGAGCTTCAAGAGACCCAGTACTTC. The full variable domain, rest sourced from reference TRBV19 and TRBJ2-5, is DGGITQSPKYLFRKEGQNVTLSCEQNLNHDAMYWYRQDPGQGLRLIYYSQIVNDFQKGDIAEGYSVSREKKESFPLTVTSAQKNPTAFYLCASTLETGELQETQYFGPGTRLLVL.

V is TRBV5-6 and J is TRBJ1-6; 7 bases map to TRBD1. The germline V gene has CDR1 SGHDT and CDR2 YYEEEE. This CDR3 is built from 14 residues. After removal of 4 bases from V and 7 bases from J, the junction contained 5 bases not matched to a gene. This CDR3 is CASSLRDSNSPLHF. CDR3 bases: TGTGCCAGCAGCCTACGGGACAGCAATTCACCCCTCCACTTT. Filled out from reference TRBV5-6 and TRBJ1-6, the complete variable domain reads DAGVTQSPTHLIKTRGQQVTLRCSPKSGHDTVSWYQQALGQGPQFIFQYYEEEERQRGNFPDRFSGHQFPNYSSELNVNALLLGDSALYLCASSLRDSNSPLHFGNGTRLTVT.

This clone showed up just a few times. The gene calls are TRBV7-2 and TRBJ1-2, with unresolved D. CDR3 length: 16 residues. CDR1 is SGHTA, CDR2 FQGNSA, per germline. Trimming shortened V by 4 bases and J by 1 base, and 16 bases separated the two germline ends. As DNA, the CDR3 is TGTGCCAGCAGCTCTTGGACGGACCCCGTTAACTATGGCTACACCTTC. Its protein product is CASSSWTDPVNYGYTF.

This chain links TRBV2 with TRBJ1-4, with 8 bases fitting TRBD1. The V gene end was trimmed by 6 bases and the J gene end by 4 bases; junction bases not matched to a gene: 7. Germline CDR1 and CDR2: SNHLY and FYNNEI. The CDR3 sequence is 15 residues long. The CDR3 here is CASRATGVNNEKLFF. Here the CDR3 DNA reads TGTGCCAGCAGAGCGACAGGGGTCAATAATGAAAAACTGTTTTTT.

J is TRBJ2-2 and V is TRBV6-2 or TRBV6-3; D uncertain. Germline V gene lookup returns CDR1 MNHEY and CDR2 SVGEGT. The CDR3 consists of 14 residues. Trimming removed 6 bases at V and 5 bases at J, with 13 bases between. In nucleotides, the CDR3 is TGTGCCAGCAGCGCACAACATGAGACCGGGGAGCTGTTTTTT. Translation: CASSAQHETGELFF.

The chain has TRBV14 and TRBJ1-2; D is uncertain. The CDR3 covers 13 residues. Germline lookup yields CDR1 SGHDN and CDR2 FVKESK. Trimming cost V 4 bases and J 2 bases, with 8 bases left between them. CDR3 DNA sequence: TGTGCCAGCAGCCCGTCGGGGAACTATGGCTACACCTTC. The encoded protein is CASSPSGNYGYTF.

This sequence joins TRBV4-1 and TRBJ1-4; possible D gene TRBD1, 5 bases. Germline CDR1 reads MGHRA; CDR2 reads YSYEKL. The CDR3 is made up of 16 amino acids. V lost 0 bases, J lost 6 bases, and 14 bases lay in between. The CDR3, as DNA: TGCGCCAGCAGCCAAGATTCCGGCCGAGGGGATGAAAAACTGTTTTTT. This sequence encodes CASSQDSGRGDEKLFF.

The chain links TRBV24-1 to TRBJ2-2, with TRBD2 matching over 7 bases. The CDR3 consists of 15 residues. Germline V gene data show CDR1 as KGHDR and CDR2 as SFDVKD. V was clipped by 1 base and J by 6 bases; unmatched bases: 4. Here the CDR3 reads CATSDLRGGAGELFF. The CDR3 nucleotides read TGTGCCACCAGTGATTTAAGGGGAGGGGCCGGGGAGCTGTTTTTT.

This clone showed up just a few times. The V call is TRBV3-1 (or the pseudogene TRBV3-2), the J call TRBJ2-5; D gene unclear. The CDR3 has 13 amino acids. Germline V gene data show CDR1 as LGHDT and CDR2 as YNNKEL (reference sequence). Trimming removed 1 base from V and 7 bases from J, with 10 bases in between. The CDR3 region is CASSQGRLGTQYF. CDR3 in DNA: TGTGCCAGCAGCCAAGGGCGGCTCGGGACCCAGTACTTC.

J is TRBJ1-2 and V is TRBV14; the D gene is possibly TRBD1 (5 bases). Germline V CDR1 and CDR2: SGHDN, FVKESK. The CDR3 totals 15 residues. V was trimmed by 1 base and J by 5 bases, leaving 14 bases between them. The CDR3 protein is CASSQGTTGLYGYTF. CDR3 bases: TGTGCCAGCAGCCAAGGGACGACGGGACTTTATGGCTACACCTTC. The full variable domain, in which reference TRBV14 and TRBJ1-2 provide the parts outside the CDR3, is EAGVTQFPSHSVIEKGQTVTLRCDPISGHDNLYWYRRVMGKEIKFLLHFVKESKQDESGMPNNRFLAERTGGTYSTLKVQPAELEDSGVYFCASSQGTTGLYGYTFGSGTRLTVV.

CDR3 nucleotide sequence: TGTGCCAGCAGCTTAGTGGGGGATGATGAAAAACTGTTTTTT. Translated: CASSLVGDDEKLFF. The J gene is TRBJ1-4, the V gene TRBV7-9, with D possibly being TRBD1 (5 bases). CDR1 SEHNR and CDR2 FQNEAQ come from the germline V gene (reference sequence). V lost 1 base and J lost 6, with 9 bases in between. The CDR3 sequence is 14 residues long. Looking up the rest from reference TRBV7-9 and TRBJ1-4 gives the full variable domain: DTGVSQNPRHKITKRGQNVTFRCDPISEHNRLYWYRQTLGQGPEFLTYFQNEAQLEKSRLLSDRFSAERPKGSFSTLEIQRTEQGDSAMYLCASSLVGDDEKLFFGSGTQLSVL.

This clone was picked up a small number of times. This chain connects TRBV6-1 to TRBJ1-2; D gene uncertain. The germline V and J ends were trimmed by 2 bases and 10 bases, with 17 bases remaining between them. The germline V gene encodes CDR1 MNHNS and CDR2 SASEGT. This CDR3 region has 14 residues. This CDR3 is CASSENLWQNHYTF. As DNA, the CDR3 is TGTGCCAGCAGTGAAAACTTGTGGCAGAACCACTACACCTTC.